This TCR beta chain was retrieved from a study of blood T cell repertoires in COVID-19. Study in general: T cells, B-cell-depleted T cells, or PBMCs provided the cDNA or gDNA that served as material.

As processed by the authors: Reference gene primers were amplified, and this amplification served to estimate nucleated cell counts. Assay: immunoSEQ multiplex PCR; the TCRdb copy retains only in-frame clones and omits some. V, J and clone size were drawn from that table, and D and trimming were deduced from the DNA. The sample gives some 250,000 clones, over 70% of which show up once; approximately 8% is in the top ten. CDR1 and CDR2 (germline): LGHDT, YNNKEL (reference sequence). The CDR3 is 14 residues long. The J segment lost 5 bases and the V segment lost 4 bases, leaving 6 bases of the junction unmatched.

The chain combines TRBV3-1 (or the pseudogene TRBV3-2) with TRBJ2-5; TRBD2 matches at 8 bases. The clonotype comes from a woman older than 75 with acute or convalescent COVID-19. Sequenced input: peripheral blood. CDR3 nucleotide sequence: TGTGCCAGCAGCCCTACCGGGAGGGGTGAGACCCAGTACTTC. It yields the protein CASSPTGRGETQYF.